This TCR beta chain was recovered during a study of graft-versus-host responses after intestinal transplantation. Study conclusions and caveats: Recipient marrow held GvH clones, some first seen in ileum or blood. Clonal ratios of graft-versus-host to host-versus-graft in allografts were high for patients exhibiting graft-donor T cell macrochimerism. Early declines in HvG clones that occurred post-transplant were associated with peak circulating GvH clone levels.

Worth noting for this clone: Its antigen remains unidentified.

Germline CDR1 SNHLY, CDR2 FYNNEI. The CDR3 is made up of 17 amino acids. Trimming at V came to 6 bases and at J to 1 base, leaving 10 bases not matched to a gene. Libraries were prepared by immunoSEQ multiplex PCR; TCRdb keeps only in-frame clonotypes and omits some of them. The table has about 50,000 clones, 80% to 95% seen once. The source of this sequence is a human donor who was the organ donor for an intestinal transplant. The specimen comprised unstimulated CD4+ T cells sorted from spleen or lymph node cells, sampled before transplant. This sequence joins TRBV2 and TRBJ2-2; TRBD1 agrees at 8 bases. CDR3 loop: CASSLTGGRRNTGELFF. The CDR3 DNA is TGTGCCAGCAGCCTTACAGGGGGTCGGCGGAACACCGGGGAGCTGTTTTTT.